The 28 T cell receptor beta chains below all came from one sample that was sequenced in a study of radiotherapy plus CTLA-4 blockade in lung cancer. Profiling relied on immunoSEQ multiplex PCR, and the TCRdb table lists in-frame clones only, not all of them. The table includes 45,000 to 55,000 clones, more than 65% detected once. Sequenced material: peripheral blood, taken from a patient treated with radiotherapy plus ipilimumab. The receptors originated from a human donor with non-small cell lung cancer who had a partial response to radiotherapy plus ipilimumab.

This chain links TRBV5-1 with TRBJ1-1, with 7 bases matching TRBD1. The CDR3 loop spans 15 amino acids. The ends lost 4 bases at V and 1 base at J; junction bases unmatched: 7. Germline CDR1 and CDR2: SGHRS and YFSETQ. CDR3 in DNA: TGCGCCAGCAGCCTGTTGACAGGGAAGAACACTGAAGCTTTCTTT. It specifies CASSLLTGKNTEAFF. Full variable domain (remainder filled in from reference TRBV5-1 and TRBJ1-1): KAGVTQTPRYLIKTRGQQVTLSCSPISGHRSVSWYQQTPGQGLQFLFEYFSETQRNKGNFPGRFSGRQFSNSRSEMNVSTLELGDSALYLCASSLLTGKNTEAFFGQGTRLTVV.

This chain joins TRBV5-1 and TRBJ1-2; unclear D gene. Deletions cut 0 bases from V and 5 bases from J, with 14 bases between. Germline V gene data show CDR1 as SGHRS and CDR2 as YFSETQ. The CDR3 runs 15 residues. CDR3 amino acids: CASSLAGEGPYGYTF. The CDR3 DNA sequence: TGCGCCAGCAGCTTGGCCGGCGAGGGTCCATATGGCTACACCTTC.

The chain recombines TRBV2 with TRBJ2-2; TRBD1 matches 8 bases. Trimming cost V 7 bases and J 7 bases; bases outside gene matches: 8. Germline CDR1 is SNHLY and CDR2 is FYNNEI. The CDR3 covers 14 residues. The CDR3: CASIETGVGGELFF. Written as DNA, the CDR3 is TGTGCCAGCATTGAGACAGGGGTCGGCGGGGAGCTGTTTTTT. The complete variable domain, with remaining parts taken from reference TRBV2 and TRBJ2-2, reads EPEVTQTPSHQVTQMGQEVILRCVPISNHLYFYWYRQILGQKVEFLVSFYNNEISEKSEIFDDQFSVERPDGSNFTLKIRSTKLEDSAMYFCASIETGVGGELFFGEGSRLTVL.

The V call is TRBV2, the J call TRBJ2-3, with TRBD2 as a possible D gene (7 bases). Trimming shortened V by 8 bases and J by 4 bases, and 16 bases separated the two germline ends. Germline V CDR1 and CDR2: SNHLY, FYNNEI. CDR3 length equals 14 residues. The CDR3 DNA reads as TGTGCCAGCCAGGAGGGGGGGCCGTCAGATACGCAGTATTTT. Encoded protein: CASQEGGPSDTQYF.

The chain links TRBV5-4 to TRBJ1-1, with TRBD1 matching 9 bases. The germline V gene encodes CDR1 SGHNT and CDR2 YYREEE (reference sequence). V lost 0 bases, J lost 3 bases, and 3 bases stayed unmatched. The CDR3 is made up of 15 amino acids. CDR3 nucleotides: TGTGCCAGCAGCTTGGGGGACAGGGAATACACTGAAGCTTTCTTT. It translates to CASSLGDREYTEAFF.

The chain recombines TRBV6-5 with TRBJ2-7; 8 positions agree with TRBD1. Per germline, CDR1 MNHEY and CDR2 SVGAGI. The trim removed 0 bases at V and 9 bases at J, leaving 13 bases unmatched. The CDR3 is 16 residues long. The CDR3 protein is CASSYSPLQGEMGQYF. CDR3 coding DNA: TGTGCCAGCAGTTACTCACCTTTACAGGGGGAGATGGGGCAGTACTTC.

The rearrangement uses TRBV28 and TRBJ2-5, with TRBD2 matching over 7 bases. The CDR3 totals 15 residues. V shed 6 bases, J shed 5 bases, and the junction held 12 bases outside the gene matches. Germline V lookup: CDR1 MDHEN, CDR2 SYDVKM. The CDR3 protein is CASSSYGGGTETQYF. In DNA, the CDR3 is TGTGCCAGCAGCTCGTACGGGGGAGGGACGGAGACCCAGTACTTC.

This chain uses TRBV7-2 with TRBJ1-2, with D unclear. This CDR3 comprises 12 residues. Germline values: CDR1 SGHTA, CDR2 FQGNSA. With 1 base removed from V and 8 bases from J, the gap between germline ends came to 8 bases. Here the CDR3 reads CASSLGFAGYTF. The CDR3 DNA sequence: TGTGCCAGCAGCTTAGGGTTTGCGGGCTACACCTTC.

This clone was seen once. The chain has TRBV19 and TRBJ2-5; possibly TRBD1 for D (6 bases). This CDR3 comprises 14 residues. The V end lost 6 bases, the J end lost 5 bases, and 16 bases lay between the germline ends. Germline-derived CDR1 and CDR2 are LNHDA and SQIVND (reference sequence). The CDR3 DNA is TGTGCCAGTAGCCAAAACAGGGTATGGGAGACCCAGTACTTC. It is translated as CASSQNRVWETQYF. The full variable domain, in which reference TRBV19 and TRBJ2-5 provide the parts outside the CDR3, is DGGITQSPKYLFRKEGQNVTLSCEQNLNHDAMYWYRQDPGQGLRLIYYSQIVNDFQKGDIAEGYSVSREKKESFPLTVTSAQKNPTAFYLCASSQNRVWETQYFGPGTRLLVL.

CDR3 DNA sequence: TGTGCCAGCAGTGAAAGGCTACTAGCGGGTGAGACCTCCTACGAGCAGTACTTC. The encoded protein is CASSERLLAGETSYEQYF. The chain employs TRBV2 and TRBJ2-7; 9 nucleotides match TRBD2. CDR1 SNHLY and CDR2 FYNNEI come from the germline V gene. This CDR3 has 18 amino acids. The junction had 11 bases not matched to a gene; V was cut back by 2 bases and J by 0 bases.

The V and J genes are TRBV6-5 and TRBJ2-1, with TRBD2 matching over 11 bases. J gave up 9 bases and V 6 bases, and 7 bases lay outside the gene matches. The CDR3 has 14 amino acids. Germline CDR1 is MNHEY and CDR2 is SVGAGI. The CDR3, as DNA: TGTGCCAGCAGCCCGGGACTAGCGGTCCTTGAGCAGTTCTTC. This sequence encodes CASSPGLAVLEQFF.

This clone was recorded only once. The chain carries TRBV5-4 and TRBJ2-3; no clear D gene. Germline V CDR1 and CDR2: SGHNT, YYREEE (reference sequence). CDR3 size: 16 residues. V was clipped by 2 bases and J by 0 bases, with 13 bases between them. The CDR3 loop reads CASSFFAASSTDTQYF. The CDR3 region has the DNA TGTGCCAGCAGCTTCTTCGCGGCTTCTAGCACAGATACGCAGTATTTT.

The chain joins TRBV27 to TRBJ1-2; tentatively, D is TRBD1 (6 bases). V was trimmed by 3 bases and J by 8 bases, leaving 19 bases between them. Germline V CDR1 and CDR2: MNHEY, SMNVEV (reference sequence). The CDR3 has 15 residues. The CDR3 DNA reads TGTGCCAGCAGTTTTACCACTTCAGGGGCGGGCGGCTACACCTTC. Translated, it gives CASSFTTSGAGGYTF.

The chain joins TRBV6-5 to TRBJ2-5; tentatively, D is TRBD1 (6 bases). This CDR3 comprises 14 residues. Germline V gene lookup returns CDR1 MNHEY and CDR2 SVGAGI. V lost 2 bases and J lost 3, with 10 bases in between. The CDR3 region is CASSYGTSEETQYF. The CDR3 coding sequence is TGTGCCAGCAGTTACGGGACATCGGAAGAGACCCAGTACTTC.

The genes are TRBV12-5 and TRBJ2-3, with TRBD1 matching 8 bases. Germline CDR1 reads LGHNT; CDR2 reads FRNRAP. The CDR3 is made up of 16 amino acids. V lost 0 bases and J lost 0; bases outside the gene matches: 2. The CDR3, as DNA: TGTGCTAGTGGTTTGGTCAGGACAGGGAGCACAGATACGCAGTATTTT. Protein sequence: CASGLVRTGSTDTQYF.

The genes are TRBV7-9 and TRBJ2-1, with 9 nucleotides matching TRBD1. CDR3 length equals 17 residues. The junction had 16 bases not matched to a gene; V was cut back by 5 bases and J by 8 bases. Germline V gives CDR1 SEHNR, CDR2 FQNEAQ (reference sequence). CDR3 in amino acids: CASSPGQGLSLNDEQFF. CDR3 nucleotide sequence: TGTGCCAGCAGCCCGGGACAGGGTTTGAGTCTGAACGATGAGCAGTTCTTC.

The CDR3 DNA follows: TGTGCCAGTAGTATTCTTCAGGGGGAGCTGTTTTTT. This translates into CASSILQGELFF. The chain carries TRBV19 and TRBJ2-2; the D is unclear. The CDR3 is 12 residues long. The V gene lost 3 bases and the J gene lost 8 bases, with 7 bases spanning the gap. Germline V lookup: CDR1 LNHDA, CDR2 SQIVND (reference sequence).

The CDR3 DNA sequence: TGTGCCAGCAGCGTAGACGGCGGGGCTACAGATACGCAGTATTTT. Protein sequence: CASSVDGGATDTQYF. The chain employs TRBV9 and TRBJ2-3, with D possibly TRBD2 on 6 matching bases. From germline, CDR1 is SGDLS and CDR2 YYNGEE. The V end was cut by 0 bases, the J end by 3 bases, with 11 bases between. The CDR3 consists of 15 residues.

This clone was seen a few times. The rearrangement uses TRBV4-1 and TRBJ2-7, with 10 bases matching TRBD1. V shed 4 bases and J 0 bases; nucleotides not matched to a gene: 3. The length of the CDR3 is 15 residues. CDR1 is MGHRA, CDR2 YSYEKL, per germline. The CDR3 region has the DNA TGCGCCAGCAGCCGGGGACAGGGGCCCTCCTACGAGCAGTACTTC. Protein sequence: CASSRGQGPSYEQYF.

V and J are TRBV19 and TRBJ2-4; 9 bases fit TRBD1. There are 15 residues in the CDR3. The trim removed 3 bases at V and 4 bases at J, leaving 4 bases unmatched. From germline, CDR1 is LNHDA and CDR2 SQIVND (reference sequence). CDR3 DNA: TGTGCCAGTAGTATTGGGGACAGGGCGAAAAACATTCAGTACTTC. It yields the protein CASSIGDRAKNIQYF.

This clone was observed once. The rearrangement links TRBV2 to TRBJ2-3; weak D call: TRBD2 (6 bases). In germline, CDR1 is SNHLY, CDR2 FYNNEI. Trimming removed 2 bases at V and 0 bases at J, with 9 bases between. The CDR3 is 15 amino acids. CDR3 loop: CASSELRGSTDTQYF. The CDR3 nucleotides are TGTGCCAGCAGTGAACTGCGGGGTAGCACAGATACGCAGTATTTT.

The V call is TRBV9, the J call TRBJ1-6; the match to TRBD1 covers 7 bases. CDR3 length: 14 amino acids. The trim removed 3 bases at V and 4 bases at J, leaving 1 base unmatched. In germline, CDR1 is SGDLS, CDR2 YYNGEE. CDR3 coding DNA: TGTGCCAGCAGCGCGGGACAGTATAATTCACCCCTCCACTTT. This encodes CASSAGQYNSPLHF.

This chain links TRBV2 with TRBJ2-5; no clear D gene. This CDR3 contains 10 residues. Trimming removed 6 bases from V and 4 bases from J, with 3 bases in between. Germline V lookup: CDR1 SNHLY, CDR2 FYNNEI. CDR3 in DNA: TGTGCCAGCAGCGGAGAGACCCAGTACTTC. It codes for CASSGETQYF.

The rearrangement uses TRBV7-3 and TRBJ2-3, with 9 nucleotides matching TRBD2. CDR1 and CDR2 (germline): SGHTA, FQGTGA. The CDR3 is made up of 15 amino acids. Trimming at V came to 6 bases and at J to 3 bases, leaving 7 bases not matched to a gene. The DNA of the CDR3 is TGTGCCAGCAGGGAGACTAGCGGAGAAACAGATACGCAGTATTTT. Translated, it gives CASRETSGETDTQYF.

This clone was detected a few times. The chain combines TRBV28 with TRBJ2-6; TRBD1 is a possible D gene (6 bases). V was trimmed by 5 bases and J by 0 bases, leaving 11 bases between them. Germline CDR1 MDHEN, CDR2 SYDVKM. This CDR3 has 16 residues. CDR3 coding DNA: TGTGCCAGCAGTCCCGACAGGACCTCTGGGGCCAACGTCCTGACTTTC. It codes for CASSPDRTSGANVLTF. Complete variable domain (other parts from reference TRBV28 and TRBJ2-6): DVKVTQSSRYLVKRTGEKVFLECVQDMDHENMFWYRQDPGLGLRLIYFSYDVKMKEKGDIPEGYSVSREKKERFSLILESASTNQTSMYLCASSPDRTSGANVLTFGAGSRLTVL.

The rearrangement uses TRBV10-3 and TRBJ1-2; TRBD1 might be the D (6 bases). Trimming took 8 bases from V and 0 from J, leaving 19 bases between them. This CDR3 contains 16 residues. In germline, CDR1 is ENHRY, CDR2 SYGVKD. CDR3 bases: TGTGCCATCGGCGCAGGGGTAGGAGTAACTAACTATGGCTACACCTTC. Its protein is CAIGAGVGVTNYGYTF.

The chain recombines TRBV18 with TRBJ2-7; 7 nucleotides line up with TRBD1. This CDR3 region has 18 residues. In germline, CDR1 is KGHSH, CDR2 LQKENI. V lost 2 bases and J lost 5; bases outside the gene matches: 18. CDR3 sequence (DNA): TGTGCCAGCTCACCAGGGTCACCTATTTTCGACAGGGACAACGAGCAGTACTTC. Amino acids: CASSPGSPIFDRDNEQYF. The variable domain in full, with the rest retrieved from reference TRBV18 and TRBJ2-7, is NAGVMQNPRHLVRRRGQEARLRCSPMKGHSHVYWYRQLPEEGLKFMVYLQKENIIDESGMPKERFSAEFPKEGPSILRIQQVVRGDSAAYFCASSPGSPIFDRDNEQYFGPGTRLTVT.

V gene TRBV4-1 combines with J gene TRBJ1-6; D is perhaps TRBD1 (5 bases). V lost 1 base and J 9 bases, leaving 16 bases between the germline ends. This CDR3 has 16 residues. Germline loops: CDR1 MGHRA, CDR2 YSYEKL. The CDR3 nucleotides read TGCGCCAGCAGCCAAGCGGTCGCCAGGGAACGTTCACCCCTCCACTTT. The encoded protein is CASSQAVARERSPLHF.